The 14 T cell receptor beta chains below all came from one sample that was sequenced in a study of vaccination and CD4 T cells after COVID-19. Sequencing of DNA taken from cultured CD4+ T cells relied on the Oncomine TCR Beta short-read assay. TCRdb fed the PCR reads into MiXCR, producing one record per CDR3 protein. Counted here are more than 15,000 distinct CDR3 sequences, under 30% occurring once; the ten biggest clones make up almost 8%. Treatment specified: roughly ten-day PBMC culture with coronavirus spike peptide pools or control peptides (ViraFEST assay). These receptors have no identified antigens. Sequenced input: cultured CD4+ T cells from blood. The receptor set was obtained from a human donor with COVID-19.

This clonotype was seen only a few times. V gene TRBV5-4 combines with J gene TRBJ2-5; perhaps TRBD1 as D (6 bases). CDR3 length equals 13 residues. Germline-derived CDR1 and CDR2 are SGHNT and YYREEE (reference sequence). Trimming cost V 1 base and J 5 bases, with 9 bases left between them. CDR3: CASSLWGRETQYF. The DNA for the CDR3 is TGTGCCAGCAGCTTGTGGGGGCGCGAGACCCAGTACTTC.

The gene calls are TRBV14 and TRBJ1-2; no reliable D call. This CDR3 spans 16 amino acids. V shed 1 base and J shed 4 bases, with 16 bases lying between them. Per germline, CDR1 SGHDN and CDR2 FVKESK. CDR3: CASSQAGAGVPYGYTF. In nucleotides, the CDR3 is TGTGCCAGCAGCCAAGCTGGAGCAGGCGTTCCCTATGGCTACACCTTC. Supplemented by reference TRBV14 and TRBJ1-2, the full variable domain reads EAGVTQFPSHSVIEKGQTVTLRCDPISGHDNLYWYRRVMGKEIKFLLHFVKESKQDESGMPNNRFLAERTGGTYSTLKVQPAELEDSGVYFCASSQAGAGVPYGYTFGSGTRLTVV.

This clonotype was counted a few times. The chain uses TRBV20-1 and TRBJ2-7, with TRBD1 matching 9 bases. Germline CDR1 is DFQATT and CDR2 is SNEGSKA (reference sequence). The J segment lost 4 bases and the V segment lost 5 bases, leaving 3 bases of the junction unmatched. The CDR3 consists of 12 residues. Here the CDR3 DNA reads TGCAGTGCTCGGGACAGGGTGTACGAGCAGTACTTC. Translation: CSARDRVYEQYF.

This clonotype was recorded a few times. CDR3 in DNA: TGCAGTGCTAGTAGGACTCGGGGGGAGACCCAGTACTTC. Translated, it gives CSASRTRGETQYF. The chain recombines TRBV20-1 with TRBJ2-5, with a possible D match to TRBD2 (6 bases). The CDR3 has 13 amino acids. V lost 3 bases to trimming and J lost 5 bases, with 13 bases between them. Germline CDR1 is DFQATT and CDR2 is SNEGSKA (reference sequence).

The chain employs TRBV19 and TRBJ1-1; tentative D call: TRBD1 (5 bases). The CDR3 totals 15 residues. Trimming shortened V by 6 bases and J by 3 bases, and 17 bases separated the two germline ends. CDR1 and CDR2 from the germline V gene are LNHDA and SQIVND (reference sequence). The CDR3 reads CASSPSAGRYTEAFF. The CDR3 DNA follows: TGTGCCAGTAGCCCGTCGGCAGGGAGGTACACTGAAGCTTTCTTT.

The CDR3 loop reads CSARLAGGPSTGELFF. DNA of the CDR3: TGCAGTGCTAGATTAGCGGGGGGGCCCAGCACCGGGGAGCTGTTTTTT. The chain links TRBV20-1 to TRBJ2-2, with TRBD2 identical over 11 bases. Germline values: CDR1 DFQATT, CDR2 SNEGSKA (reference sequence). The trim removed 2 bases at V and 4 bases at J, leaving 6 bases unmatched. The CDR3 loop spans 16 amino acids.

This clonotype counts as medium-sized. The gene calls are TRBV30 and TRBJ1-1; tentative D call: TRBD1 (5 bases). The CDR3 is made up of 14 amino acids. V lost 2 bases, J lost 4 bases, and 14 bases lay in between. The germline V gene has CDR1 GTSNPN and CDR2 SVGIG (reference sequence). CDR3: CAWSLERGGTEAFF. The CDR3 nucleotides are TGTGCCTGGAGTCTAGAAAGGGGAGGCACTGAAGCTTTCTTT.

The V call is TRBV20-1, the J call TRBJ2-6, with D tentatively TRBD1 (6 bases). Trimming removed 3 bases at V and 3 bases at J, with 15 bases between. The length of the CDR3 is 16 residues. CDR1 and CDR2 (germline): DFQATT, SNEGSKA (reference sequence). The CDR3 DNA is TGCAGTGCTAGTAGACAACAGGGAGTTGGGGCCAACGTCCTGACTTTC. Translation: CSASRQQGVGANVLTF.

This clonotype was found a few times. This chain connects TRBV7-9 to TRBJ2-4; D is tentatively TRBD1 or TRBD2 (5 bases each). The CDR3 runs to 15 residues. The V gene lost 4 bases and the J gene lost 0 bases, with 10 bases spanning the gap. Germline V CDR1 and CDR2: SEHNR, FQNEAQ (reference sequence). The CDR3 DNA reads as TGTGCCAGCAGCTCGGGGCGGTTAGCCAAAAACATTCAGTACTTC. Translation: CASSSGRLAKNIQYF.

The chain employs TRBV10-3 and TRBJ1-6, with 9 bases fitting TRBD1. This CDR3 has 20 residues. J lost 0 bases, V lost 2 bases, and 11 bases had no gene match. CDR1 ENHRY and CDR2 SYGVKD come from the germline V gene. The CDR3 nucleotides are TGTGCCATCAGTGAGAAGAGGGGGACAGGGCTAAGCTCCTATAATTCACCCCTCCACTTT. This sequence encodes CAISEKRGTGLSSYNSPLHF.

V usage is TRBV15 and J usage is TRBJ2-3; TRBD1 agrees at 9 bases. The CDR3 spans 14 residues. Germline CDR1 reads LNHNV; CDR2 reads YYDKDF (reference sequence). V lost 8 bases and J lost 4; bases outside the gene matches: 7. In nucleotides, the CDR3 is TGTGCCACCGCACGGGACAGGGCTGCAGATACGCAGTATTTT. This encodes CATARDRAADTQYF.

This clonotype was counted only a few times. The gene calls are TRBV12-3 or TRBV12-4 and TRBJ1-6; D is uncertain. The ends were cut back, 5 bases at V and 9 bases at J, with 23 bases in the middle. The CDR3 is made up of 17 amino acids. The CDR3 spells CASSERGGMSPGSPLHF. The CDR3 nucleotides are TGTGCCAGCAGTGAGCGGGGAGGGATGAGCCCGGGTTCACCCCTCCACTTT.

This clonotype was recorded a few times. The chain employs TRBV20-1 and TRBJ2-5, with unresolved D. Between the trimmed V and J ends, which lost 0 bases and 3 bases, there was a span of 11 bases. The CDR3 length is 14 residues. Germline V gene data show CDR1 as DFQATT and CDR2 as SNEGSKA (reference sequence). CDR3 in amino acids: CSARDPVYEETQYF. The CDR3 DNA sequence: TGCAGTGCTAGAGATCCGGTCTACGAAGAGACCCAGTACTTC.

This clonotype showed up just a few times. The chain joins TRBV6-4 to TRBJ2-2; 12 nucleotides align to TRBD2. The length of the CDR3 is 17 residues. The germline V gene has CDR1 MRHNA and CDR2 SNTAGT. V dropped 5 bases and J dropped 2; count of bases not matched to a gene: 6. DNA for the CDR3: TGTGCCAGCAGTAAGACTAGCGGGGGCGTAAACACCGGGGAGCTGTTTTTT. It translates to CASSKTSGGVNTGELFF.